The rows below give T cell receptor beta chains drawn from one sample of a study of T cell responses to AZD1222 COVID-19 vaccine. Profiled with immunoSEQ multiplex PCR; TCRdb holds only in-frame clones, not every one. The table includes more than 90,000 clones, 65% to 85% detected once. Here the sequenced sample was peripheral blood, taken on day 0 of AZD1222 vaccination. The source of these receptors is an adult in good health. Both conserved end residues are part of each CDR3. The D gene is left open where the match is weak. Expanded clones are given a class, and other clones once, few, many or no size at all.

d_call: .; j_call: TRBJ1-2; clone_size: .; v_call: TRBV28; cdr3_nt: TGTGCCAGCAGTTTATATAAAAGCGGGGGCTACACCTTC; cdr3_aa: CASSLYKSGGYTF
d_call: .; j_call: TRBJ1-1; clone_size: .; v_call: TRBV6-7; cdr3_nt: TGTGCCAGCAGTTACCAAGGCCGGAAAGCTTTCTTT; cdr3_aa: CASSYQGRKAFF
d_call: TRBD1; j_call: TRBJ2-5; clone_size: .; v_call: TRBV7-2; cdr3_nt: TGTGCCAGCAGAATCCCGGGACAGGGTAGGGCGGAGACCCAGTACTTC; cdr3_aa: CASRIPGQGRAETQYF
d_call: TRBD1; j_call: TRBJ1-1; clone_size: .; v_call: TRBV5-4; cdr3_nt: TGTGCCAGCAGCGGCGATAAGGGGGCTGTAACTGAAGCTTTCTTT; cdr3_aa: CASSGDKGAVTEAFF
d_call: TRBD2; j_call: TRBJ2-2; clone_size: .; v_call: TRBV7-7; cdr3_nt: TGTGCTAGCAGCCCGGGACTAGCGGGGGGGACAAACACCGGGGAGCTGTTTTTT; cdr3_aa: CASSPGLAGGTNTGELFF
d_call: .; j_call: TRBJ1-2; clone_size: .; v_call: TRBV6-5; cdr3_nt: TGTGCCGTAAGATTTGGGGGGGCTTCTAACTATGGCTACACCTTC; cdr3_aa: CAVRFGGASNYGYTF
d_call: .; j_call: TRBJ2-5; clone_size: .; v_call: TRBV10-3; cdr3_nt: TGTGCCATCAGTGAGGCTACGTATGGAGAGACCCAGTACTTC; cdr3_aa: CAISEATYGETQYF
d_call: .; j_call: TRBJ2-1; clone_size: once; v_call: TRBV27; cdr3_nt: TGTGCCAGCAGTTTATCGTACACTAGTGCTCGGAGCGAGCAGTTCTTC; cdr3_aa: CASSLSYTSARSEQFF
d_call: .; j_call: TRBJ2-7; clone_size: .; v_call: TRBV7-2; cdr3_nt: TGTGCCAGCAGCTTAGCTGAACTCCTCGAGCAGTACTTC; cdr3_aa: CASSLAELLEQYF
d_call: TRBD2; j_call: TRBJ2-2; clone_size: few; v_call: TRBV19; cdr3_nt: TGTGCCAGTAGTACCCAGCGGGGAACGAACACCGGGGAGCTGTTTTTT; cdr3_aa: CASSTQRGTNTGELFF
d_call: .; j_call: TRBJ2-1; clone_size: .; v_call: TRBV20-1; cdr3_nt: TGCAGTGCTAGTGGTCAGGACCCCTACAATGAGCAGTTCTTC; cdr3_aa: CSASGQDPYNEQFF
d_call: TRBD2; j_call: TRBJ2-1; clone_size: .; v_call: TRBV29-1; cdr3_nt: TGCAGCGTCGCAAACGGTATCCTAGCGGGGAACAATGAGCAGTTCTTC; cdr3_aa: CSVANGILAGNNEQFF
d_call: .; j_call: TRBJ2-3; clone_size: .; v_call: TRBV6-4; cdr3_nt: TGTGCCAGCAAGGCGGGGGCCTCCACAGATACGCAGTATTTT; cdr3_aa: CASKAGASTDTQYF
d_call: TRBD1; j_call: TRBJ1-1; clone_size: .; v_call: TRBV3-1/TRBV3-2; cdr3_nt: TGTGCCAGCAGCCAAATACAGGGGAGAACTGAAGCTTTCTTT; cdr3_aa: CASSQIQGRTEAFF
d_call: TRBD1; j_call: TRBJ2-1; clone_size: .; v_call: TRBV27; cdr3_nt: TGTGCCAGCAGTATCCGAGGACAGGGGGTAAGAAATGAGCAGTTCTTC; cdr3_aa: CASSIRGQGVRNEQFF
d_call: TRBD2; j_call: TRBJ2-7; clone_size: .; v_call: TRBV3-1/TRBV3-2; cdr3_nt: TGTGCCAGCAGCCAACAGGGACTAGCGGGAGGGGCCGGGCAGTACTTC; cdr3_aa: CASSQQGLAGGAGQYF
d_call: TRBD1; j_call: TRBJ1-1; clone_size: .; v_call: TRBV5-1; cdr3_nt: TGCGCCAGCAGCAGCGGGCCCCGGACAGGGGGCGCGAGCACTGAAGCTTTCTTT; cdr3_aa: CASSSGPRTGGASTEAFF
d_call: .; j_call: TRBJ2-1; clone_size: once; v_call: TRBV2; cdr3_nt: TGTGCCAGCAGGGTAATTTCGTTGGGTGAGCAGTTCTTC; cdr3_aa: CASRVISLGEQFF
d_call: TRBD2; j_call: TRBJ2-2; clone_size: once; v_call: TRBV4-1; cdr3_nt: TGCGCCAGCAGATTACTAGCGGGAGGAGCCGGGGAGCTGTTTTTT; cdr3_aa: CASRLLAGGAGELFF
d_call: .; j_call: TRBJ1-4; clone_size: .; v_call: TRBV29-1; cdr3_nt: TGCAGCGTCAGCAGGGGACCCTATGAAAAACTGTTTTTT; cdr3_aa: CSVSRGPYEKLFF
d_call: .; j_call: TRBJ2-7; clone_size: .; v_call: TRBV29-1; cdr3_nt: TGCAGCGTTGACGTGGGTGTATCCTACGAGCAGTACTTC; cdr3_aa: CSVDVGVSYEQYF
d_call: .; j_call: TRBJ1-6; clone_size: .; v_call: TRBV4-1; cdr3_nt: TGCGCCAGCAGCCAAGATATTTTTGGGGGAGTGAATTCACCCCTCCACTTT; cdr3_aa: CASSQDIFGGVNSPLHF
d_call: TRBD1; j_call: TRBJ1-2; clone_size: .; v_call: TRBV19; cdr3_nt: TGTGCCACCGGCGGGCAGGGGGAGACCTATGGCTACACCTTC; cdr3_aa: CATGGQGETYGYTF
d_call: TRBD1; j_call: TRBJ2-2; clone_size: .; v_call: TRBV9; cdr3_nt: TGTGCCAGCAGCGTAGGGACAGGGGACGGGGAGCTGTTTTTT; cdr3_aa: CASSVGTGDGELFF
d_call: TRBD1; j_call: TRBJ2-5; clone_size: .; v_call: TRBV5-4; cdr3_nt: TGTGCCAGCAGCTTGGGGTTGACAGGGGGCTGGGAGACCCAGTACTTC; cdr3_aa: CASSLGLTGGWETQYF
d_call: TRBD1; j_call: TRBJ2-7; clone_size: many; v_call: TRBV11-2; cdr3_nt: TGTGCCAGCAGCGTAGCGCAGGGGGACTACGAGCAGTACTTC; cdr3_aa: CASSVAQGDYEQYF
d_call: .; j_call: TRBJ2-7; clone_size: .; v_call: TRBV3-1/TRBV3-2; cdr3_nt: TGTGCCAGCAGCCGGGGGGTCTACGAGCAGTACTTC; cdr3_aa: CASSRGVYEQYF
d_call: .; j_call: TRBJ2-7; clone_size: .; v_call: TRBV28; cdr3_nt: TGTGCCACCGAGACAGGCATCTACGAGCAGTACTTC; cdr3_aa: CATETGIYEQYF
d_call: .; j_call: TRBJ2-2; clone_size: .; v_call: TRBV11-2; cdr3_nt: TGTGCCAGCAGCTTAGGCCGAGTGGCCGGGGAGCTGTTTTTT; cdr3_aa: CASSLGRVAGELFF
d_call: .; j_call: TRBJ1-5; clone_size: .; v_call: TRBV6-1; cdr3_nt: TGTGCCAGCAGTGAAGCCCCAGGGGTTGGAAATCAGCCCCAGCATTTT; cdr3_aa: CASSEAPGVGNQPQHF
d_call: .; j_call: TRBJ1-5; clone_size: .; v_call: TRBV28; cdr3_nt: TGTGCCAGCAGTTGGGGGGGCAATCAGCCCCAGCATTTT; cdr3_aa: CASSWGGNQPQHF
d_call: TRBD1; j_call: TRBJ1-2; clone_size: .; v_call: TRBV19; cdr3_nt: TGTGCCAGTACCCCCCGACAGGGCTCTCGTGGCTACACCTTC; cdr3_aa: CASTPRQGSRGYTF
d_call: TRBD2; j_call: TRBJ2-5; clone_size: .; v_call: TRBV10-3; cdr3_nt: TGTGCCATCGGGTCAAGCGGGGGGCCGGGAGAGACCCAGTACTTC; cdr3_aa: CAIGSSGGPGETQYF
d_call: .; j_call: TRBJ2-7; clone_size: .; v_call: TRBV11-2; cdr3_nt: TGTGCCAGCAGCCCCTCAGGGCTGGCCTACGAGCAGTACTTC; cdr3_aa: CASSPSGLAYEQYF
d_call: .; j_call: TRBJ1-1; clone_size: .; v_call: TRBV12-5; cdr3_nt: TGTGCTAGTGGCTCAGGCAAGAACACTGAAGCTTTCTTT; cdr3_aa: CASGSGKNTEAFF
d_call: .; j_call: TRBJ2-7; clone_size: .; v_call: TRBV2; cdr3_nt: TGTGCCAGCAGTGAAGGGACAGAGAACTACGAGCAGTACTTC; cdr3_aa: CASSEGTENYEQYF
d_call: .; j_call: TRBJ2-5; clone_size: once; v_call: TRBV28; cdr3_nt: TGTGCCAGCACTCCCGGGGGCCAACAAGAGACCCAGTACTTC; cdr3_aa: CASTPGGQQETQYF
d_call: .; j_call: TRBJ1-1; clone_size: .; v_call: TRBV2; cdr3_nt: TGTGCCAGCAAAGCAGGGATCGGGAACACTGAAGCTTTCTTT; cdr3_aa: CASKAGIGNTEAFF
d_call: TRBD1; j_call: TRBJ1-2; clone_size: .; v_call: TRBV7-9; cdr3_nt: TGTGCCAGCAGCTCCCAGGGGGCGATTCTTCATGGCTACACCTTC; cdr3_aa: CASSSQGAILHGYTF
d_call: .; j_call: TRBJ2-2; clone_size: .; v_call: TRBV5-6; cdr3_nt: TGTGCCAGCAGCTTGGCCGGGACGGTGACGAACACCGGGGAGCTGTTTTTT; cdr3_aa: CASSLAGTVTNTGELFF
d_call: .; j_call: TRBJ2-7; clone_size: .; v_call: TRBV5-5; cdr3_nt: TGTGCCAGCAGCCGGGTCATATACGAGCAGTACTTC; cdr3_aa: CASSRVIYEQYF
d_call: .; j_call: TRBJ1-6; clone_size: .; v_call: TRBV27; cdr3_nt: TGTGCCAGCAGTTTGGCAGGGAATCGTAATTCACCCCTCCACTTT; cdr3_aa: CASSLAGNRNSPLHF
d_call: .; j_call: TRBJ1-5; clone_size: .; v_call: TRBV24-1; cdr3_nt: TGTGCCACCAGTGATTTGCTAGGACGGAAGGGGCGGCGGGATCAGCCCCAGCATTTT; cdr3_aa: CATSDLLGRKGRRDQPQHF
d_call: TRBD1; j_call: TRBJ2-5; clone_size: once; v_call: TRBV18; cdr3_nt: TGTGCCAGCTCAACGGGACAGGGGGGAGAGACCCAGTACTTC; cdr3_aa: CASSTGQGGETQYF
d_call: .; j_call: TRBJ1-1; clone_size: .; v_call: TRBV6-5; cdr3_nt: TGTGCCAGCAGTTACTCGGGTGATAACACTGAAGCTTTCTTT; cdr3_aa: CASSYSGDNTEAFF